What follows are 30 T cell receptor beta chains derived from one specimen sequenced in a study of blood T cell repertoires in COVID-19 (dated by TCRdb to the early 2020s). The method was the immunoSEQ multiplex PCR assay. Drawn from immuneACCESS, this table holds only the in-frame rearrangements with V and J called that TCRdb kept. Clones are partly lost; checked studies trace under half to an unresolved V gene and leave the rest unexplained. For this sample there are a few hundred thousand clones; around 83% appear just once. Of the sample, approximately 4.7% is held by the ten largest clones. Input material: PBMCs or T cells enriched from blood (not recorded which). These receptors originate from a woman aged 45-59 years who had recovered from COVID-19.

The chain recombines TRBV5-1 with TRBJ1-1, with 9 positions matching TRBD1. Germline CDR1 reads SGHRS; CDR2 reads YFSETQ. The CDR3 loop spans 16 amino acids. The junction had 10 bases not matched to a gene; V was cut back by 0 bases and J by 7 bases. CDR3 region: CASSLVGGGQGREAFF. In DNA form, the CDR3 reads TGCGCCAGCAGCTTGGTGGGGGGCGGACAGGGGCGTGAAGCTTTCTTT.

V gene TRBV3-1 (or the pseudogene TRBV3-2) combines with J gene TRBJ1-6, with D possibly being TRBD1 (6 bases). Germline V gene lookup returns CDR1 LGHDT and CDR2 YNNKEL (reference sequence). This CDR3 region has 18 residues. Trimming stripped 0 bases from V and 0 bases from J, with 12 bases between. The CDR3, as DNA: TGTGCCAGCAGCCAAGATGGGGCACAGGGCTCCTATAATTCACCCCTCCACTTT. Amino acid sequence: CASSQDGAQGSYNSPLHF.

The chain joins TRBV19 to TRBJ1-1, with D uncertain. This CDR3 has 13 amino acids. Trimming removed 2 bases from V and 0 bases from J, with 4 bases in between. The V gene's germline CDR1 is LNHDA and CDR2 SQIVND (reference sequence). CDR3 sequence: CASSIQMNTEAFF. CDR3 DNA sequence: TGTGCCAGTAGTATACAGATGAACACTGAAGCTTTCTTT.

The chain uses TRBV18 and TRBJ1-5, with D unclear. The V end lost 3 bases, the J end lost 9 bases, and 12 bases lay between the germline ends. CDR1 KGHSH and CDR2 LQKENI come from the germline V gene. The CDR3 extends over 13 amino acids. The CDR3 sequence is CASSPLSTMPQHF. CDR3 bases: TGTGCCAGCTCACCTCTATCAACGATGCCCCAGCATTTT.

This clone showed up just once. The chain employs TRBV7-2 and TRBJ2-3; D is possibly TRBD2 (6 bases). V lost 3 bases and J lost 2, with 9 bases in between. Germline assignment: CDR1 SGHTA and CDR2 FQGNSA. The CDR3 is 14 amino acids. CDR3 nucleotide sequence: TGTGCCAGCAGCTTCCGGACTAACACAGATACGCAGTATTTT. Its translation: CASSFRTNTDTQYF.

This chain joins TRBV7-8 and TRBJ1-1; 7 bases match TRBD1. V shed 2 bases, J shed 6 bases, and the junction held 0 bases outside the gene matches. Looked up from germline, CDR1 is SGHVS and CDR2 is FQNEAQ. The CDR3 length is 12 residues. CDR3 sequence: CASSLTGAEAFF. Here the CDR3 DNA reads TGTGCCAGCAGCTTAACAGGGGCTGAAGCTTTCTTT.

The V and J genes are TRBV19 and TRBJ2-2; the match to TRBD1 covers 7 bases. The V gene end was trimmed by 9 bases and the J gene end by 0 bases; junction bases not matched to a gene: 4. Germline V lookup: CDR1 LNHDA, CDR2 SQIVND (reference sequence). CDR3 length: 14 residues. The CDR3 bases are TGTGCCAGCCCGACAGGGCCGAACACCGGGGAGCTGTTTTTT. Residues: CASPTGPNTGELFF.

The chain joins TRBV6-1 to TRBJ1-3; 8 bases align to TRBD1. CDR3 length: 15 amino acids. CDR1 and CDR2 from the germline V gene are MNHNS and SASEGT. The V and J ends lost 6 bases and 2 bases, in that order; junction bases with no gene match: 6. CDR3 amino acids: CASRALTGAGNTIYF. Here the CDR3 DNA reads TGTGCCAGCAGGGCCTTGACAGGGGCTGGAAACACCATATATTTT.

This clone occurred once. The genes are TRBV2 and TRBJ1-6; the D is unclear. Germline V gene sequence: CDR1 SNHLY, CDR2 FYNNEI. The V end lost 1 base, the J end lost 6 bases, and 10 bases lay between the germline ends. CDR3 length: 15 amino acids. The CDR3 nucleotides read TGTGCCAGCAGTGAAGATAGTAGTACTAATTCACCCCTCCACTTT. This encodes CASSEDSSTNSPLHF.

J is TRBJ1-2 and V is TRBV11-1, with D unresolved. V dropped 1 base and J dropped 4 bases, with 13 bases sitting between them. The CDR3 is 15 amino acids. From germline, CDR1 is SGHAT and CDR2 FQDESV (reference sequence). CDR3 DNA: TGTGCCAGCAGCTTAGGAGGTGCAGCGACCTATGGCTACACCTTC. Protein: CASSLGGAATYGYTF.

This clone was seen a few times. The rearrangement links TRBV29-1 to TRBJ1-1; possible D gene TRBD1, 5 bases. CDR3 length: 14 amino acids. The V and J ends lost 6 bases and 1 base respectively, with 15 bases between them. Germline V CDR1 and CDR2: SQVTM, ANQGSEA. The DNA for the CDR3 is TGCAGCGTCGGAGGGGTCACTCCGAACACTGAAGCTTTCTTT. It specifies CSVGGVTPNTEAFF.

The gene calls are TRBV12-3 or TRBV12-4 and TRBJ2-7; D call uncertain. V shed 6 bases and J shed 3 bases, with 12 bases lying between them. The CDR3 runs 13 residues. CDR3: CASSLSTDYEQYF. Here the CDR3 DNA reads TGTGCCAGCAGCCTTAGTACAGACTACGAGCAGTACTTC.

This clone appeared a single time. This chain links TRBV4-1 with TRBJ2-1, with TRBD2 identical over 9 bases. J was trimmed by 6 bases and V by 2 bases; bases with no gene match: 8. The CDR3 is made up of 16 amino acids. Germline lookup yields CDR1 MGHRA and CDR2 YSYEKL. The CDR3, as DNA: TGCGCCAGCAGCCAAAAATGGGCTAGCGGGGTCAATGAGCAGTTCTTC. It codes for CASSQKWASGVNEQFF.

The DNA of the CDR3 is TGTGCCAGCAGCTTACGGGACAGCAGAATGAACACTGAAGCTTTCTTT. The encoded protein is CASSLRDSRMNTEAFF. The chain employs TRBV11-2 and TRBJ1-1; TRBD1 matches 7 bases. This CDR3 has 16 amino acids. Trimming took 2 bases from V and 0 from J; bases not matched to a gene: 6. Germline CDR1 is SGHAT and CDR2 is FQNNGV. Based on the CDR3 plus reference TRBV11-2 and TRBJ1-1, the full variable domain is EAGVAQSPRYKIIEKRQSVAFWCNPISGHATLYWYQQILGQGPKLLIQFQNNGVVDDSQLPKDRFSAERLKGVDSTLKIQPAKLEDSAVYLCASSLRDSRMNTEAFFGQGTRLTVV.

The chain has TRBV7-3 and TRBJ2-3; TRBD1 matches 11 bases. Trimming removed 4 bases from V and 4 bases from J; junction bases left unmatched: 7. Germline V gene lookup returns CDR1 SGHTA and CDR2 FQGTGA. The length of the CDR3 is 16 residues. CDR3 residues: CASSSPGQGVADTQYF. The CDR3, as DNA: TGTGCCAGCAGCTCACCGGGACAGGGGGTTGCAGATACGCAGTATTTT. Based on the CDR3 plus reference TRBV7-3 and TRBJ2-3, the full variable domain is GAGVSQTPSNKVTEKGKYVELRCDPISGHTALYWYRQSLGQGPEFLIYFQGTGAADDSGLPNDRFFAVRPEGSVSTLKIQRTERGDSAVYLCASSSPGQGVADTQYFGPGTRLTVL.

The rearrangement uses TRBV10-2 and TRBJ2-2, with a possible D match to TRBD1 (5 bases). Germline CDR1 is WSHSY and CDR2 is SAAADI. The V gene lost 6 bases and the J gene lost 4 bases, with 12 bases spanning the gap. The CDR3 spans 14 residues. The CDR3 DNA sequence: TGCGCCAGCAGCCCCAGGGTTGGCACCGGGGAGCTGTTTTTT. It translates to CASSPRVGTGELFF.

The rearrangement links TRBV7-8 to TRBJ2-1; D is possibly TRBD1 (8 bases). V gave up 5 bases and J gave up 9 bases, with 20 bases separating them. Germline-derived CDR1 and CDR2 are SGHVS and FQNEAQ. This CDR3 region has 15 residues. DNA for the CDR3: TGTGCCAGCAGCCAGGGACAGGCGGGGAGGGGTGAGCAGTTCTTC. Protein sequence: CASSQGQAGRGEQFF.

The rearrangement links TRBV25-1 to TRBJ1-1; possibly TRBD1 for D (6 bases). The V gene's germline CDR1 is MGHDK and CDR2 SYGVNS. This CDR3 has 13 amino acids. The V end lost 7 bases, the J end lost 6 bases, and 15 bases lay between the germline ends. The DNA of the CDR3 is TGTGCCAGCAAAGGCGAGGGGGTACCTGAAGCTTTCTTT. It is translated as CASKGEGVPEAFF.

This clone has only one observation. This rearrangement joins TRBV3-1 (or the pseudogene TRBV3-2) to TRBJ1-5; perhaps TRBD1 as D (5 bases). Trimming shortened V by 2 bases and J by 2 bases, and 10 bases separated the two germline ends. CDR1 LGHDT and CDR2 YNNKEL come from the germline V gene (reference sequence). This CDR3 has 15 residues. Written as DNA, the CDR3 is TGTGCCAGCAGCCAACAGGGCTTTGGCAATCAGCCCCAGCATTTT. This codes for CASSQQGFGNQPQHF.

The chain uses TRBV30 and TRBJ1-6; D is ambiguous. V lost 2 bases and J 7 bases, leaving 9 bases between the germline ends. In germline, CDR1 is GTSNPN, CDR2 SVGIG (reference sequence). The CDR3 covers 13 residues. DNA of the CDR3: TGTGCCTGGAGTAGGGAGGTGAATTCACCCCTCCACTTT. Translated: CAWSREVNSPLHF.

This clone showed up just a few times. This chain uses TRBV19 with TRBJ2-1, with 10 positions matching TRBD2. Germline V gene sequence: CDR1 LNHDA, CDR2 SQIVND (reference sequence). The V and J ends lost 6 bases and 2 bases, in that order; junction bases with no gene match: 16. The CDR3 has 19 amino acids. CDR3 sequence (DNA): TGTGCCAGTAGCCGGAGGGGGTCTAGCGGGGGCCAGACCTACAATGAGCAGTTCTTC. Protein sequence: CASSRRGSSGGQTYNEQFF. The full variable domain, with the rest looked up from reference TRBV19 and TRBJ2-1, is DGGITQSPKYLFRKEGQNVTLSCEQNLNHDAMYWYRQDPGQGLRLIYYSQIVNDFQKGDIAEGYSVSREKKESFPLTVTSAQKNPTAFYLCASSRRGSSGGQTYNEQFFGPGTRLTVL.

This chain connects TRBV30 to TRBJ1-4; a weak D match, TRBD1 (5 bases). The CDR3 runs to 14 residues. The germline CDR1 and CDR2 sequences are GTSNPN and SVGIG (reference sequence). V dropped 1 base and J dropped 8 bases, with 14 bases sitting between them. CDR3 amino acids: CAWSARVLKEKLFF. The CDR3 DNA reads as TGTGCCTGGAGTGCCAGGGTTCTTAAGGAAAAACTGTTTTTT.

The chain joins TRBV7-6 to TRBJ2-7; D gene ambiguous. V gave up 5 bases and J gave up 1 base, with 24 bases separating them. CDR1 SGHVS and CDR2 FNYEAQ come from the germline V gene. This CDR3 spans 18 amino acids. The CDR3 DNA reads TGTGCCAGCAGCCACCTGATTGTGGGCTCTTCGTTATCCTACGAGCAGTACTTC. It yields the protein CASSHLIVGSSLSYEQYF.

For the CDR3, the DNA is TGTGCCACCAGCGAAAGAAGACAGGGGGCATACGAGCAGTACTTC. Residues: CATSERRQGAYEQYF. V gene TRBV15 combines with J gene TRBJ2-7, with 10 positions matching TRBD1. With V trimmed by 5 bases and J by 4 bases, 8 bases remained unmatched. The CDR3 loop spans 15 amino acids. In germline, CDR1 is LNHNV, CDR2 YYDKDF (reference sequence).

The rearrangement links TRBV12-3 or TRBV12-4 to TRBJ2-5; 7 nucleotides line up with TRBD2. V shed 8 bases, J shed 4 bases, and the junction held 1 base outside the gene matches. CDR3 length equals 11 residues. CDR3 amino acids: CASGRGETQYF. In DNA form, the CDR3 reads TGTGCCAGCGGGAGGGGAGAGACCCAGTACTTC.

CDR3 amino acids: CATRGGQGDTEAFF. CDR3 sequence (DNA): TGTGCCACCAGGGGTGGACAGGGGGACACTGAAGCTTTCTTT. The V gene is TRBV24-1, the J gene TRBJ1-1; TRBD1 aligns across 10 bases. V dropped 7 bases and J dropped 3; count of bases not matched to a gene: 4. Germline V gene data show CDR1 as KGHDR and CDR2 as SFDVKD. The CDR3 contains 14 residues.

CDR3 in amino acids: CSVIRLAGAFDDTQYF. CDR3 DNA: TGCAGCGTCATAAGACTAGCGGGAGCCTTTGACGATACGCAGTATTTT. The chain recombines TRBV29-1 with TRBJ2-3; 12 bases map to TRBD2. Germline values: CDR1 SQVTM, CDR2 ANQGSEA. The CDR3 loop spans 16 amino acids. J was trimmed by 6 bases and V by 6 bases; bases with no gene match: 13.

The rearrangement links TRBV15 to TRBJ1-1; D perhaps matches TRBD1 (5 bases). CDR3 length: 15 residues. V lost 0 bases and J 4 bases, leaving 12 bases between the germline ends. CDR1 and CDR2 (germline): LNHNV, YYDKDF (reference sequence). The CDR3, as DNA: TGTGCCACCAGCAGAGATGGGGCGGGGGGCACTGAAGCTTTCTTT. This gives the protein CATSRDGAGGTEAFF. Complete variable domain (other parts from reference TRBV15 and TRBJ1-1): DAMVIQNPRYQVTQFGKPVTLSCSQTLNHNVMYWYQQKSSQAPKLLFHYYDKDFNNEADTPDNFQSRRPNTSFCFLDIRSPGLGDTAMYLCATSRDGAGGTEAFFGQGTRLTVV.

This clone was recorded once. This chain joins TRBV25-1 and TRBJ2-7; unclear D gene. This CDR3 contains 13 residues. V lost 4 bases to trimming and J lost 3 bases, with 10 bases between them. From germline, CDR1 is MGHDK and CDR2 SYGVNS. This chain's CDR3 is CASSGREFYEQYF. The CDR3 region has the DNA TGTGCCAGCAGTGGCCGTGAGTTCTACGAGCAGTACTTC.

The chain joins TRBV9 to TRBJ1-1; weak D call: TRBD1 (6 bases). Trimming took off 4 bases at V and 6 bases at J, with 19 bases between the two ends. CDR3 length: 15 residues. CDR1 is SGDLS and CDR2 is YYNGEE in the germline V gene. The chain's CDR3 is CASSPRGVSIAEAFF. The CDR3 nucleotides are TGTGCCAGCAGCCCCAGGGGAGTCTCAATCGCTGAAGCTTTCTTT.